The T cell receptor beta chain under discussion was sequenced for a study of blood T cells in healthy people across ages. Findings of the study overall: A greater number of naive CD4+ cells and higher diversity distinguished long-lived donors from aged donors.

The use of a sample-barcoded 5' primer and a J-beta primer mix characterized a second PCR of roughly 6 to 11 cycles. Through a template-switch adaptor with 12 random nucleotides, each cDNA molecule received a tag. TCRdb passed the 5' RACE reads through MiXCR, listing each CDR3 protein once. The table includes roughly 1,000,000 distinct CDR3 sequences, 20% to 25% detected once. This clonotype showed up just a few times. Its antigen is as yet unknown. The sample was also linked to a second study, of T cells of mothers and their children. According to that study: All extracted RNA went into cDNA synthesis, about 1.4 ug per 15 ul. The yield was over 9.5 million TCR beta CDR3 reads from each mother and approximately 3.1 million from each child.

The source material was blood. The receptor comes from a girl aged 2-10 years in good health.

In DNA form, the CDR3 reads TGCAGTGCTCGCGGGATCGACTACGAGCAGTACTTC. Translating gives CSARGIDYEQYF. This chain joins TRBV20-1 and TRBJ2-5, with D tentatively TRBD2 (6 bases). TRBJ2-7 matches the DNA end more closely, so the J call is doubtful. This CDR3 comprises 12 residues. Germline CDR1 reads DFQATT; CDR2 reads SNEGSKA (reference sequence).